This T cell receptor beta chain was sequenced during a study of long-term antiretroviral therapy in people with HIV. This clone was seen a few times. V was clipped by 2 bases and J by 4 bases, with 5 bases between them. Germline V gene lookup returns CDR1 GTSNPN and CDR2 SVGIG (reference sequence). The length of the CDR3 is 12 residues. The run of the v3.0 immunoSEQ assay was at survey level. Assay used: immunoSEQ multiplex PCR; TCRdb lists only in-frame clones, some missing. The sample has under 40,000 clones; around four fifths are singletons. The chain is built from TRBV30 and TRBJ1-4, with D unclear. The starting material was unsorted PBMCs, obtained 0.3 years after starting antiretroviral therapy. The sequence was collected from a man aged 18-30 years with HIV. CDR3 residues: CAWSTGNEKLFF. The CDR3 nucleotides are TGTGCCTGGAGTACGGGTAATGAAAAACTGTTTTTT.